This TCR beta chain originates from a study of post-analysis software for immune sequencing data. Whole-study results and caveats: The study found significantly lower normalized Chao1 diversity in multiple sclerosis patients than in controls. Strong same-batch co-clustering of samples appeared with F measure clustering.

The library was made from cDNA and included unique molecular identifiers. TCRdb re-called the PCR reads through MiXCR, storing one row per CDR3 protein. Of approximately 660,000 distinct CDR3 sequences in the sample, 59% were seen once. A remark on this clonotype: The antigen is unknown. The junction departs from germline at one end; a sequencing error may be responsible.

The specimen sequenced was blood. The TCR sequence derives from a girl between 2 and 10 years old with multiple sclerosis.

This CDR3 reads CASRSPGRNNEQFF. CDR3 DNA sequence: TGTGCCAGCAGATCCCCGGGGAGAAATAATGAACAGTTCTTC. The V call is TRBV25-1, the J call TRBJ2-1, with a possible D match to TRBD2 (5 bases). The CDR3 runs 14 residues. CDR1 and CDR2 (germline): MGHDK, SYGVNS.